The 3 T cell receptor beta chains below come from one sample, sequenced in a study of CD8 T cells in Susac syndrome. Reverse transcription of 0.5 to 1 ug RNA was performed with random hexamers. Via MiXCR, TCRdb re-called the immunoSEQ multiplex PCR reads, giving one row per CDR3 protein. This table holds around 140,000 distinct CDR3 sequences, approximately 95% found once. The specimen sequenced was CD4+ T cells from PBMCs. These receptors were taken from a human donor in good health.

This chain uses TRBV20-1 with TRBJ1-2; D call uncertain. The CDR3 has 13 amino acids. The germline gives CDR1 DFQATT, CDR2 SNEGSKA (reference sequence). The ends were cut back, 6 bases at V and 3 bases at J, with 14 bases in the middle. For the CDR3, the DNA is TGCAGTGCCAAAAAACGGGTGCACTATGGCTACACCTTC. As protein: CSAKKRVHYGYTF.

The gene calls are TRBV6-1 and TRBJ2-3; 8 bases are a match to TRBD2. The ends lost 7 bases at V and 11 bases at J; junction bases unmatched: 8. The germline V gene has CDR1 MNHNS and CDR2 SASEGT. This CDR3 spans 12 amino acids. The CDR3 loop reads CASIEAGEVQYF. Here the CDR3 DNA reads TGTGCCAGCATCGAAGCGGGAGAGGTGCAGTATTTT.

The genes are TRBV6-4 and TRBJ2-4; 12 bases align to TRBD2. The trim removed 2 bases at V and 5 bases at J, leaving 4 bases unmatched. The V gene's germline CDR1 is MRHNA and CDR2 SNTAGT. There are 16 residues in the CDR3. The CDR3 bases are TGTGCCAGCAGTGACACACTAGCGGGAGGAGAAAACATTCAGTACTTC. Encoded protein: CASSDTLAGGENIQYF.